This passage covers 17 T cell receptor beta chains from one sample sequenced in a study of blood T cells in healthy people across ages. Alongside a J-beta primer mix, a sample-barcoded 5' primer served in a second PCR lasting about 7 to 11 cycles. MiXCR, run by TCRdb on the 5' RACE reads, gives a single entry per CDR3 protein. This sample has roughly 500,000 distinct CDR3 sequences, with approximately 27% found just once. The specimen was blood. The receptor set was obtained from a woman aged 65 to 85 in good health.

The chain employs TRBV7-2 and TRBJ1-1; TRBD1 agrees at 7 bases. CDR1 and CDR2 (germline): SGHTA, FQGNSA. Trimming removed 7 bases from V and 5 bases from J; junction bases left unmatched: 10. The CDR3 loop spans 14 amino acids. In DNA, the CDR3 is TGTGCCAGCACCCAGGGGGTCTTGAGGACTGAAGCTTTCTTT. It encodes CASTQGVLRTEAFF.

For the CDR3, the DNA is TGTGCCAGCAGTTACGGTTCGGGGGAGCTGTTTTTT. Protein sequence: CASSYGSGELFF. The J gene is TRBJ2-2, the V gene TRBV6-5; no clear D. The CDR3 runs to 12 residues. Trimming pared 2 bases from V and 8 bases from J, leaving 6 bases between. Germline V lookup: CDR1 MNHEY, CDR2 SVGAGI.

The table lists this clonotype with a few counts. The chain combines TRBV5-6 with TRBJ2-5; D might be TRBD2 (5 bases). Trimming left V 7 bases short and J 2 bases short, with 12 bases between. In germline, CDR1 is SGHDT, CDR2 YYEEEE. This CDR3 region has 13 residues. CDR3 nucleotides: TGTGCCAGCTACGTAAGCGGTCAAGAGACCCAGTACTTC. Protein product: CASYVSGQETQYF.

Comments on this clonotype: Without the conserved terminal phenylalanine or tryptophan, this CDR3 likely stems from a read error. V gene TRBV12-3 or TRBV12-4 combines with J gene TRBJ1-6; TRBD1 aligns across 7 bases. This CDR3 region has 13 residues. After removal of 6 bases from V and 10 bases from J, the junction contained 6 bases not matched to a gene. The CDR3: CASSRTGSSPLHL. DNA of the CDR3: TGTGCCAGCAGCCGGACAGGATCCTCACCCCTCCACCTT.

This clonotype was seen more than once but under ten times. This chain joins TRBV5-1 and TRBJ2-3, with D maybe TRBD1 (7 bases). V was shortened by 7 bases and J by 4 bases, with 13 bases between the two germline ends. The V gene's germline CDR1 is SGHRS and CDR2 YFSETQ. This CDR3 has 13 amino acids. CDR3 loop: CASHTRGADTQYF. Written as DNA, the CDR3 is TGCGCCAGCCACACCAGGGGGGCAGATACGCAGTATTTT.

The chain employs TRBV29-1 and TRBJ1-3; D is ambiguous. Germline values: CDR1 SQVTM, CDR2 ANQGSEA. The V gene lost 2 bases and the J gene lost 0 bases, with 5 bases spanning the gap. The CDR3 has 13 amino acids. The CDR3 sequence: CSVERVSGNTIYF. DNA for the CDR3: TGCAGCGTTGAAAGGGTCTCTGGAAACACCATATATTTT.

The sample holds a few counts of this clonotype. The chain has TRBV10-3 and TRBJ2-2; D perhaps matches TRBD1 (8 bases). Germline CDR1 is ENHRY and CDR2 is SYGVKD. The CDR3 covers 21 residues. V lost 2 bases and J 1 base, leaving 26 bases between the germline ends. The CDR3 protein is CAISEPPPIGQGGGNTGELFF. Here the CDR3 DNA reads TGTGCCATCAGTGAGCCACCTCCCATAGGACAGGGAGGGGGGAACACCGGGGAGCTGTTTTTT.

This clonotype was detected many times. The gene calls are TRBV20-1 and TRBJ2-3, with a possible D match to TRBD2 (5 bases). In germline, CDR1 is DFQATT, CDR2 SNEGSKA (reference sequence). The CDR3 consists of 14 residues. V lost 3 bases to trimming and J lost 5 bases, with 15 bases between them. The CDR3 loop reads CSARPQRAVDTQYF. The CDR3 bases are TGCAGTGCTAGGCCCCAGAGGGCAGTAGATACGCAGTATTTT.

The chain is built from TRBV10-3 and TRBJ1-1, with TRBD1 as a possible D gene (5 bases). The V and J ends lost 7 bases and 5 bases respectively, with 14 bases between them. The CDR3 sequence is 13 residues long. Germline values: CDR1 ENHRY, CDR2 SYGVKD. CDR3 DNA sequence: TGTGCCATCAATCCAGGGAAAGGAACTGAAGCTTTCTTT. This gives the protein CAINPGKGTEAFF.

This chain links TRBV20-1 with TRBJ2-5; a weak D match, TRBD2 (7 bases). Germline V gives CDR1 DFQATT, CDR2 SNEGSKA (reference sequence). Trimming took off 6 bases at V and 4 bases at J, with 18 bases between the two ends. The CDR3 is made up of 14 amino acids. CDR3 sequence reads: CSAQGGGGLETQYF. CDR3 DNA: TGCAGTGCCCAAGGGGGAGGGGGATTAGAGACCCAGTACTTC.

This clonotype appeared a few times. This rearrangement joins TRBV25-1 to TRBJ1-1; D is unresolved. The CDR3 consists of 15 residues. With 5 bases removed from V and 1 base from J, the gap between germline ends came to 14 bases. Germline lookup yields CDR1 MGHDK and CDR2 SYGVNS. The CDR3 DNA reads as TGTGCCAGCAGTCCCACCGCCATGTCGAACACTGAAGCTTTCTTT. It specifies CASSPTAMSNTEAFF. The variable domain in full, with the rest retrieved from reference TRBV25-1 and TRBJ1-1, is EADIYQTPRYLVIGTGKKITLECSQTMGHDKMYWYQQDPGMELHLIHYSYGVNSTEKGDLSSESTVSRIRTEHFPLTLESARPSHTSQYLCASSPTAMSNTEAFFGQGTRLTVV.

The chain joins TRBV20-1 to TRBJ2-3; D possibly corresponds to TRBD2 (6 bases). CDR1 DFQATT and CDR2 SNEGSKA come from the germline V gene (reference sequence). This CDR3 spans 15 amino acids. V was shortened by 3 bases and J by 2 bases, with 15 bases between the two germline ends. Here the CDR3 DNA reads TGCAGTGCTAGGCTACGCGGGGTCATCACAGATACGCAGTATTTT. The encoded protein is CSARLRGVITDTQYF.

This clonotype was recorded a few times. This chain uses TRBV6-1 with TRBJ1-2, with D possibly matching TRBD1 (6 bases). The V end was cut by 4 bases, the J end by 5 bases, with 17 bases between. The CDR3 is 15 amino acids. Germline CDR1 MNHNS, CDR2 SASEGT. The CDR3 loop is CASSGGQRVAYGYTF. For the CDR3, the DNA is TGTGCCAGCAGTGGTGGACAGCGGGTCGCATATGGCTACACCTTC.

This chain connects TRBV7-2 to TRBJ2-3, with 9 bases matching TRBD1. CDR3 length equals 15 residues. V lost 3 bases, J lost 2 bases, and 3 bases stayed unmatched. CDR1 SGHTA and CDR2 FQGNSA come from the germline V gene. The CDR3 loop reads CASSFWTGDTDTQYF. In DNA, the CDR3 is TGTGCCAGCAGCTTCTGGACAGGGGACACAGATACGCAGTATTTT. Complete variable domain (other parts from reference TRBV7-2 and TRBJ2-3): GAGVSQSPSNKVTEKGKDVELRCDPISGHTALYWYRQSLGQGLEFLIYFQGNSAPDKSGLPSDRFSAERTGGSVSTLTIQRTQQEDSAVYLCASSFWTGDTDTQYFGPGTRLTVL.

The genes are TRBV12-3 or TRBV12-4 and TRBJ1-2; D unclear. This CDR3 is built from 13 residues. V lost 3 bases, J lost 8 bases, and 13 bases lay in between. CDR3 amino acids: CASSFSGPRGYTF. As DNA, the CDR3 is TGTGCCAGCAGTTTTAGCGGGCCCCGGGGCTACACCTTC.

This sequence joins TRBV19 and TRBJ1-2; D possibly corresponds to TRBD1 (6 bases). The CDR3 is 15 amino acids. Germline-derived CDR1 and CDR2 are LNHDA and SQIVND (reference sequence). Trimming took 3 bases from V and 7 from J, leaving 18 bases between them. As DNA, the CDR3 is TGTGCCAGTAGTATTTTACAGGGAGTCTCCACTGGCTACACCTTC. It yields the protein CASSILQGVSTGYTF.

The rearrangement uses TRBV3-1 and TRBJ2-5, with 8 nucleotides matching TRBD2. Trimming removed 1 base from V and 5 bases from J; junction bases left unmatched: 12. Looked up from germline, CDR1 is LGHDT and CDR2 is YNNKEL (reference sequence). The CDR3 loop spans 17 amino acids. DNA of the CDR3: TGTGCCAGCAGCCAAGGGGGGGCTAGCGGGTTCGGGGAGACCCAGTACTTC. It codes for CASSQGGASGFGETQYF.